This is a list of T cell receptor beta chains from one sample in a study of OX40 agonist ivuxolimab in advanced cancers. Some clones are missing from TCRdb's copy, which holds only in-frame ones; the method was immunoSEQ multiplex PCR. The sample holds fewer than 45,000 clones, around 89% seen once. The sample here was CD4+ or CD8+ T cells sorted from blood, taken in a trial of the OX40 agonist ivuxolimab. The receptor source for this set is an adult with an advanced solid tumor such as melanoma, head and neck, liver or kidney cancer. The CDR3 runs from the conserved cysteine through the conserved F or W. A D gene is named only where the DNA matches it firmly. Size values are once, few and many counts, or a class for expanded clones, and some rows have none.

TRBV4-1	TRBD1	-	TRBJ2-3	TGCGCCAGCAGCCAAGGCGATTGGGGACAGGATTCAGATACGCAGTATTTT	CASSQGDWGQDSDTQYF
TRBV10-3	-	-	TRBJ2-1	TGTGCCACCCGTGAACAGGGAGGAGGTGAGCAGTTCTTC	CATREQGGGEQFF
TRBV28	-	-	TRBJ1-2	TGTGCCAGCAGTTTAGTTCTGGAGGTAGCTAACTATGGCTACACCTTC	CASSLVLEVANYGYTF
TRBV9	-	few	TRBJ2-2	TGTGCCAGCAGCCTATGGGTGGACGCCGGGGAGCTGTTTTTT	CASSLWVDAGELFF
TRBV4-3	TRBD1	-	TRBJ1-2	TGCGCCAGCAGCCCTAGACAGGGCGACTATGGCTACACCTTC	CASSPRQGDYGYTF
TRBV11-3	-	-	TRBJ2-1	TGTGCCAGCAGCTTAGACGGACGAACGGTGAATGAACGGGAGCAGTTCTTC	CASSLDGRTVNEREQFF
TRBV6-1	-	-	TRBJ1-4	TGTGCCAGCAGTGAAGGGCGGGCAGGACTCCGTCCGAATGAAAAACTGTTTTTT	CASSEGRAGLRPNEKLFF
TRBV11-2	-	once	TRBJ1-3	TGTGCCAGCAGCTTCGCGGGAGCTGGAAACACCATATATTTT	CASSFAGAGNTIYF
TRBV5-5	-	-	TRBJ2-7	TGTGCCAGCAGCCCCGGCGGCTACGAGCAGTACTTC	CASSPGGYEQYF
TRBV5-4	-	-	TRBJ2-7	TGTGCCAGCAGCTTACAGGGCTCCGACGAGCAGTACTTC	CASSLQGSDEQYF
TRBV7-2	-	once	TRBJ1-5	TGTGCCAGCAGCGTGACAGGACAGCCCCAGCATTTT	CASSVTGQPQHF
TRBV27	-	-	TRBJ1-1	TGTGCCAGCAGTTTAGAAGGGGATGAAGCTTTCTTT	CASSLEGDEAFF
TRBV5-1	TRBD1	-	TRBJ2-4	TGCGCCAGCAGCACAGGACCGGGACAGGGAGACATTCAGTACTTC	CASSTGPGQGDIQYF
TRBV7-9	-	-	TRBJ1-2	TGTGCCAGCAGCACTAGTGGGGGGGCCGACAACTATGGCTACACCTTC	CASSTSGGADNYGYTF
TRBV29-1	-	-	TRBJ2-3	TGCAGCGTTGAAAGGGGCAGGGGAGGGGCTACAGATACGCAGTATTTT	CSVERGRGGATDTQYF
TRBV15	-	once	TRBJ2-2	TGTGCCACCAGTCGAGGGAGAAACACCGGGGAGCTGTTTTTT	CATSRGRNTGELFF
TRBV10-2	-	-	TRBJ2-2	TGCGCCAGCAGGACAACAGGGTCTACCGGGGAGCTGTTTTTT	CASRTTGSTGELFF
TRBV7-2	-	-	TRBJ2-7	TGTGCCAGCAGCTTAGTGGGGGGGGCAGAACGCTACGAGCAGTACTTC	CASSLVGGAERYEQYF
TRBV5-1	TRBD1	-	TRBJ2-5	TGCGCCAGCAGCTTGGGACGCGGGGGACAGGGACAGACCCAGTACTTC	CASSLGRGGQGQTQYF
TRBV5-8	-	-	TRBJ1-2	TGTGCCAGCAGCCTCGGAGGACGTAGGGGCTACACCTTC	CASSLGGRRGYTF
TRBV6-1	TRBD2	-	TRBJ2-3	TGTGCCAGCAGTGCCGGACTAGTGGGTGCCACAGATACGCAGTATTTT	CASSAGLVGATDTQYF
TRBV5-6	-	-	TRBJ1-1	TGTGCCAGCAGCTCTTCCGGGGCCGGGACTGAAGCTTTCTTT	CASSSSGAGTEAFF
TRBV18	-	-	TRBJ2-5	TGTGCCAGCTCACCCAGACAGCCCCAAGAGACCCAGTACTTC	CASSPRQPQETQYF
TRBV4-3	TRBD1	-	TRBJ1-4	TGCGCCAGCAGCCAACCGACAGGGGGATCTGAAAAACTGTTTTTT	CASSQPTGGSEKLFF
TRBV2	-	-	TRBJ1-4	TGTGCCAGCAGTGAAGGCCGGCTGGGGGGCGCGGGTGAAAAACTGTTTTTT	CASSEGRLGGAGEKLFF
TRBV5-6	-	-	TRBJ1-1	TGTGCCAGCAGCTTGGATGGTAGGAACACTGAAGCTTTCTTT	CASSLDGRNTEAFF
TRBV4-3	-	-	TRBJ1-6	TGCGCCAGCAGCCAAGAGCGGGGAGAGACCTATAATTCACCCCTCCACTTT	CASSQERGETYNSPLHF
TRBV7-2	-	-	TRBJ1-6	TGTGCCAGCAGCTTAGGTAGAAGCTCCTATAATTCACCCCTCCACTTT	CASSLGRSSYNSPLHF
TRBV10-3	TRBD1	once	TRBJ1-1	TGTGCCATCAGTGAGTTCGGGACAGGGGAGGTGGCTTTCTTT	CAISEFGTGEVAFF
TRBV28	TRBD1	-	TRBJ1-1	TGTGCCACTGGGGTTAGTGGGACAGGCTTGAACACTGAAGCTTTCTTT	CATGVSGTGLNTEAFF
TRBV6-4	TRBD1	-	TRBJ1-2	TGTGCCAGCAGTGACTCGAACAGGGGGAGCGGCTACACCTTC	CASSDSNRGSGYTF
TRBV5-4	TRBD1	few	TRBJ1-1	TGTGCCAGCAGCCCGATTCCCGACAGGGTTGGGAACACTGAAGCTTTCTTT	CASSPIPDRVGNTEAFF
TRBV7-3	-	-	TRBJ2-1	TGTGCCAGCAGCCTAGGACAAAACAATGAGCAGTTCTTC	CASSLGQNNEQFF
TRBV5-5	-	-	TRBJ1-4	TGTGCCAGCAGCTTGGGCGGGGACGCAAATCCTAATGAAAAACTGTTTTTT	CASSLGGDANPNEKLFF
TRBV29-1	-	-	TRBJ1-1	TGCAGCGTCGAAGCGCCAGGGGTCGCTGAAGCTTTCTTT	CSVEAPGVAEAFF
TRBV28	TRBD1	-	TRBJ2-7	TGTGCCAGCAGCCCAGGGGGAATCGGAATCCACGAGCAGTACTTC	CASSPGGIGIHEQYF
TRBV2	-	-	TRBJ1-5	TGTGCCAGCTCTCGGGGGCTGAAACAGCCCCAGCATTTT	CASSRGLKQPQHF
TRBV4-1	TRBD1	-	TRBJ2-2	TGCGCCAGCAGCCAAGCGAACAGGGGGCCTCACGGGGAGCTGTTTTTT	CASSQANRGPHGELFF
TRBV7-9	-	-	TRBJ1-2	TGTGCCACCACGGGCTACACCTTC	CATTGYTF
TRBV19	-	-	TRBJ2-5	TGTGCCAGTAGTCCTGTCGGTGAGACCCAGTACTTC	CASSPVGETQYF
TRBV5-6	-	once	TRBJ1-2	TGTGCCAGCAGCCCGGTGGGCCAGGGTGGCTACACCTTC	CASSPVGQGGYTF
TRBV7-2	TRBD2	-	TRBJ2-1	TGTGCCAGCAGCCCCGGTCTAGCGGCCAATGAGCAGTTCTTC	CASSPGLAANEQFF
TRBV18	-	-	TRBJ2-3	TGTGCCAGCTCACCCACAGTGGGGGGATTCGATACGCAGTATTTT	CASSPTVGGFDTQYF
TRBV6-1	-	-	TRBJ1-4	TGTGCCAGCAGTGACTGGGGATCTAATGAAAAACTGTTTTTT	CASSDWGSNEKLFF
TRBV9	-	-	TRBJ2-3	TGTGCCAGCAGCCCATCCTCGGGACCCATTACTGGGGATACGCAGTATTTT	CASSPSSGPITGDTQYF
TRBV7-6	-	-	TRBJ2-3	TGTGCCAGCAGCTTTCGACTAGTGGGGGGGCAAGATACGCAGTATTTT	CASSFRLVGGQDTQYF
TRBV18	TRBD1	-	TRBJ1-2	TGTGCCAGCTCACCTATGGAGGGACAGCTGTATGGCTACACCTTC	CASSPMEGQLYGYTF
TRBV4-1	-	-	TRBJ2-7	TGCGCCAGCAGCCGGGCGGGGACCGCCAACTACTACGAGCAGTACTTC	CASSRAGTANYYEQYF
TRBV4-3	-	-	TRBJ2-1	TGCGCCAGCAGCCATCTCGGGACTGAGCAGTTCTTC	CASSHLGTEQFF
TRBV28	-	-	TRBJ1-2	TGTGCCAGCAGTTTGATTGTACAGACCTATGGCTACACCTTC	CASSLIVQTYGYTF
TRBV5-1	TRBD1	-	TRBJ2-5	TGCGCCAGCAGCCTGAACAGGGGTTCGGAGACCCAGTACTTC	CASSLNRGSETQYF
TRBV5-1	-	-	TRBJ1-1	TGCGCCAGCAGCTTGGGGGTTGCAGCGAACACTGAAGCTTTCTTT	CASSLGVAANTEAFF
TRBV4-2	TRBD1	-	TRBJ1-4	TGTGCCAGCAGCCACCGCCTGGCGGACAGGGAAACTAATGAAAAACTGTTTTTT	CASSHRLADRETNEKLFF
TRBV4-3	-	-	TRBJ1-4	TGCGCCAGCAGCCAAGGGGTGGCGGCTAATGAAAAACTGTTTTTT	CASSQGVAANEKLFF
TRBV6-1	TRBD1	-	TRBJ1-4	TGTGCCAGCAGTGAACCGGGACAGGGTGACGAAAAACTGTTTTTT	CASSEPGQGDEKLFF
TRBV6-5	TRBD1	-	TRBJ1-4	TGTGCCAGCAGTTTAGGGACAGGCCAAGTGGGTGAAAAACTGTTTTTT	CASSLGTGQVGEKLFF
TRBV6-5	-	-	TRBJ1-6	TGTGCCAGCAGTTACTTACGGGGTTCACCCCTCCACTTT	CASSYLRGSPLHF
TRBV29-1	TRBD1	-	TRBJ1-1	TGCAGCGAACGACAGGGGCGGGACACTGAAGCTTTCTTT	CSERQGRDTEAFF